This T cell receptor beta chain stems from a study of blood T cell repertoires in COVID-19. Study-level background: The United States, Italy and Spain were the sources of the acute and convalescent COVID-19 samples. PBMCs, B-cell-depleted T cells, or T cells provided the cDNA or gDNA that made up the material.

The germline V and J ends were trimmed by 0 bases and 4 bases, with 13 bases remaining between them. The CDR3 is 15 amino acids. CDR1 is SGDLS and CDR2 is YYNGEE in the germline V gene. Original processing notes: Using reference gene primer amplification, nucleated cell counts were estimated. Using immunoSEQ multiplex PCR, the repertoire was profiled, and TCRdb retains in-frame clones only, with some absent. V and J calls and clone size come straight from that table; D and trimming were deduced from the DNA. This table holds 120,000 or so clones, about 85% found once. This clonotype was obtained from an elderly woman with acute or convalescent COVID-19. The sample taken for sequencing was peripheral blood. The chain has TRBV9 and TRBJ1-1; a possible D gene is TRBD1 (6 bases). The CDR3 DNA is TGTGCCAGCAGCGTAGATGTAGGGGGATCCACTGAAGCTTTCTTT. This sequence encodes CASSVDVGGSTEAFF.